The 20 T cell receptor beta chains in this list originate from one sample, sequenced in a study of T-cell memory formation after mild COVID-19. One entry per CDR3 protein results from TCRdb running MiXCR on the 5' RACE reads. The sample lists around 200,000 distinct CDR3 sequences, 16% occurring once. The specimen sequenced was PBMCs or a T cell subset sorted from them (not recorded which). The receptors come from an adult woman who had mild COVID-19 (a few samples of this study predate the infection). Cell type and time point are not known.

This clonotype turned up a few times. J is TRBJ2-5 and V is TRBV30, with a tentative D call TRBD2 (6 bases). The CDR3 runs 14 residues. Germline CDR1 reads GTSNPN; CDR2 reads SVGIG (reference sequence). V was clipped by 0 bases and J by 4 bases, with 12 bases between them. CDR3 coding DNA: TGTGCCTGGAGTGTGGGGGGAACCGGAGAGACCCAGTACTTC. This gives the protein CAWSVGGTGETQYF.

This clonotype is a singleton in its sample. This chain connects TRBV18 to TRBJ2-2; 9 bases map to TRBD1. The CDR3 is 15 amino acids. The V gene's germline CDR1 is KGHSH and CDR2 LQKENI. V shed 3 bases, J shed 4 bases, and the junction held 3 bases outside the gene matches. The CDR3 DNA follows: TGTGCCAGCTCACCGACAGGGGGTTTCACCGGGGAGCTGTTTTTT. Translating it yields CASSPTGGFTGELFF.

The V call is TRBV4-2, the J call TRBJ2-7; 10 bases fit TRBD2. Germline CDR1 and CDR2: LGHNA and YNFKEQ. The CDR3 has 15 residues. V was clipped by 2 bases and J by 1 base; unmatched bases: 2. The CDR3: CASSQTSGMSYEQYF. The DNA of the CDR3 is TGTGCCAGCAGCCAAACTAGCGGGATGTCCTACGAGCAGTACTTC.

J is TRBJ2-4 and V is TRBV20-1; D not certain. Germline V gives CDR1 DFQATT, CDR2 SNEGSKA (reference sequence). This CDR3 contains 15 residues. V lost 3 bases to trimming and J lost 0 bases, with 12 bases between them. The CDR3 nucleotides are TGCAGTGCTAGTTTGGTGGGATTAGCCAAAAACATTCAGTACTTC. It yields the protein CSASLVGLAKNIQYF.

A few counts support this clonotype. The chain links TRBV5-1 to TRBJ1-2; D is ambiguous. Germline V gene sequence: CDR1 SGHRS, CDR2 YFSETQ. V was trimmed by 3 bases and J by 5 bases, leaving 11 bases between them. This CDR3 comprises 13 residues. CDR3 in amino acids: CASSSLGEYGYTF. In nucleotides, the CDR3 is TGCGCCAGCAGCTCTCTCGGGGAATATGGCTACACCTTC.

This chain connects TRBV6-5 to TRBJ1-2, with D perhaps matching TRBD1 (6 bases). The germline CDR1 and CDR2 sequences are MNHEY and SVGAGI. This CDR3 is built from 14 residues. Trimming cost V 9 bases and J 1 base, with 15 bases left between them. The CDR3 DNA follows: TGTGCCAGTACGGGGGGGCCCAATAACTATGGCTACACCTTC. Translating gives CASTGGPNNYGYTF.

This clonotype was seen a few times. The chain has TRBV12-3 or TRBV12-4 and TRBJ2-7; D might be TRBD1 (7 bases). V was clipped by 4 bases and J by 2 bases, with 12 bases between them. The CDR3 has 14 amino acids. Here the CDR3 reads CASSSAGGPYEQYF. In DNA, the CDR3 is TGTGCCAGCAGTTCCGCAGGGGGGCCCTACGAGCAGTACTTC.

V gene TRBV30 combines with J gene TRBJ2-6; 9 bases fit TRBD1. This CDR3 is 16 amino acids long. Per the germline V gene, CDR1 is GTSNPN and CDR2 is SVGIG (reference sequence). With V trimmed by 1 base and J by 4 bases, 5 bases remained unmatched. The CDR3, as DNA: TGTGCCTGGAGTGCGAGGACAGGGGCGGGGGCCAACGTCCTGACTTTC. Translated, it gives CAWSARTGAGANVLTF.

This clonotype has just a few counts. V is TRBV20-1 and J is TRBJ2-7, with D perhaps given as TRBD1 or TRBD2 (5 bases each). Between the trimmed V and J ends, which lost 6 bases and 3 bases, there was a span of 15 bases. The germline V gene encodes CDR1 DFQATT and CDR2 SNEGSKA (reference sequence). This CDR3 contains 13 residues. CDR3 loop: CSAKGTQDYEQYF. The DNA of the CDR3 is TGCAGTGCGAAGGGGACGCAGGACTACGAGCAGTACTTC.

The table lists this clonotype with a few counts. The chain uses TRBV6-1 and TRBJ1-2; D not certain. From germline, CDR1 is MNHNS and CDR2 SASEGT. The CDR3 sequence is 14 residues long. Trimming removed 6 bases from V and 4 bases from J, with 15 bases in between. CDR3 sequence reads: CASSNKGSLYGYTF. CDR3 coding DNA: TGTGCCAGCAGCAACAAGGGCAGCCTCTATGGCTACACCTTC.

This chain links TRBV7-2 with TRBJ2-1; 11 nucleotides line up with TRBD2. V trimming: 1 base; J trimming: 6 bases; junction bases outside the gene matches: 5. This CDR3 comprises 16 residues. Germline V gene data show CDR1 as SGHTA and CDR2 as FQGNSA. Here the CDR3 reads CASSLDLLAGGNEQFF. The CDR3 nucleotides are TGTGCCAGCAGCTTAGATCTCCTAGCGGGAGGCAATGAGCAGTTCTTC.

The chain carries TRBV7-3 and TRBJ2-3; D not resolved. Per the germline V gene, CDR1 is SGHTA and CDR2 is FQGTGA. The CDR3 is 12 residues long. Trimming removed 5 bases from V and 8 bases from J, with 11 bases in between. The DNA of the CDR3 is TGTGCCAGCAGCGAGGAACCCGGTACGCAGTATTTT. It yields the protein CASSEEPGTQYF.

The chain combines TRBV4-3 with TRBJ2-1; D is unclear. CDR1 and CDR2 from the germline V gene are LGHNA and YSLEER. The V and J ends lost 1 base and 0 bases respectively, with 7 bases between them. This CDR3 region has 15 residues. The DNA for the CDR3 is TGCGCCAGCAGCCAAGCGGAGCTCTCCTACAATGAGCAGTTCTTC. Its translation is CASSQAELSYNEQFF.

The chain uses TRBV19 and TRBJ2-7; D is possibly TRBD1 (5 bases). The germline V gene has CDR1 LNHDA and CDR2 SQIVND (reference sequence). The ends were cut back, 5 bases at V and 4 bases at J, with 15 bases in the middle. The CDR3 runs to 14 residues. The CDR3 DNA reads as TGTGCCAGTAGTGTCCAGAGAAGGGGATACGAGCAGTACTTC. Translated: CASSVQRRGYEQYF.

This clonotype was observed a few times. V usage is TRBV15 and J usage is TRBJ2-7, with 9 bases identical to TRBD1. Germline assignment: CDR1 LNHNV and CDR2 YYDKDF (reference sequence). The CDR3 runs 16 residues. Trimming cost V 0 bases and J 3 bases; bases outside gene matches: 6. CDR3 coding DNA: TGTGCCACCAGCAGAGAAGTCGGGACAGGGTACTACGAGCAGTACTTC. It translates to CATSREVGTGYYEQYF.

The CDR3 spells CASSRDRGYTGELFF. The DNA for the CDR3 is TGTGCCAGCAGCAGGGACAGGGGTTACACCGGGGAGCTGTTTTTT. This chain uses TRBV12-3 or TRBV12-4 with TRBJ2-2; 10 bases are a match to TRBD1. This CDR3 comprises 15 residues. V shed 6 bases and J 3 bases; nucleotides not matched to a gene: 4.

Only a few counts were recorded for this clonotype. The chain joins TRBV10-3 to TRBJ2-7; D uncertain. Germline V CDR1 and CDR2: ENHRY, SYGVKD. V was clipped by 3 bases and J by 7 bases, with 10 bases between them. This CDR3 region has 12 residues. The CDR3 region has the DNA TGTGCCATCAGTGACCAATCACGAGAGCAGTACTTC. Its protein product is CAISDQSREQYF.

This clonotype has a handful of counts. The V gene is TRBV5-1, the J gene TRBJ1-1; D gene uncertain. The CDR3 sequence is 13 residues long. The V gene lost 7 bases and the J gene lost 4 bases, with 14 bases spanning the gap. Germline V gene data show CDR1 as SGHRS and CDR2 as YFSETQ. The CDR3 DNA reads as TGCGCCAGCGCGGTAGGGAAAAGCACTGAAGCTTTCTTT. Translated, it gives CASAVGKSTEAFF. Variable domain in full (rest from reference TRBV5-1 and TRBJ1-1): KAGVTQTPRYLIKTRGQQVTLSCSPISGHRSVSWYQQTPGQGLQFLFEYFSETQRNKGNFPGRFSGRQFSNSRSEMNVSTLELGDSALYLCASAVGKSTEAFFGQGTRLTVV.

This clonotype was counted between two and nine times. V is TRBV12-3 or TRBV12-4 and J is TRBJ2-3; the match to TRBD2 covers 14 bases. V shed 6 bases and J 2 bases; nucleotides not matched to a gene: 4. The CDR3 loop spans 16 amino acids. CDR3 DNA: TGTGCCAGCAGCCGGACTAGCGGGGGGTACACAGATACGCAGTATTTT. This translates into CASSRTSGGYTDTQYF.

The chain carries TRBV6-1 and TRBJ1-5; D is unclear. The germline V gene encodes CDR1 MNHNS and CDR2 SASEGT. CDR3 size: 13 residues. V was clipped by 6 bases and J by 5 bases, with 11 bases between them. CDR3 sequence: CASRRTWDQPQHF. The CDR3 DNA follows: TGTGCCAGCAGGAGGACTTGGGATCAGCCCCAGCATTTT.